This is a list of T cell receptor beta chains from one sample in a study of technical replicates of blood from a handful of donors. The assay was immunoSEQ multiplex PCR, and TCRdb's table has in-frame clones only and misses some. The table shows about 66,000 clones, with approximately 88% occurring only once. Sequencing was performed on PBMCs. The receptor set was obtained from a human donor in good health. Some clones in this sample may be carry-over from other donors' samples. CDR3s include the opening cysteine and the closing phenylalanine or tryptophan. Each record gives: J gene, clone size, V gene, D gene, CDR3 DNA, CDR3 protein. A D gene is named only where the DNA matches it firmly. A clone size is listed for some rows: how often the clone was seen (once, few, many), or a class if it is expanded.

TRBJ1-2	NA	TRBV7-8	NA	TGTGCCAGCAGCTCTCCCGGGGGAGGTTATGGCTACACCTTC	CASSSPGGGYGYTF
TRBJ2-7	NA	TRBV23-1	NA	TGCGCCAGCAGTCTTAGGGGTCGGACAAACTCCTACGAGCAGTACTTC	CASSLRGRTNSYEQYF
TRBJ2-1	NA	TRBV19	TRBD2	TGTGCCAGTAGTATCTTCTTAGCGGGGGGCAATGAGCAGTTCTTC	CASSIFLAGGNEQFF
TRBJ1-2	NA	TRBV2	TRBD1	TGTGCCAGCAGTGGGACAGGGGGAAACTATGGCTACACCTTC	CASSGTGGNYGYTF
TRBJ1-1	NA	TRBV7-9	NA	TGTGCCAGCAGCTCCGGACAGTTAACGAACACTGAAGCTTTCTTT	CASSSGQLTNTEAFF
TRBJ2-5	NA	TRBV19	NA	TGTGCCAGTAGTGTTCAGGAACAAGAGACCCAGTACTTC	CASSVQEQETQYF
TRBJ2-2	NA	TRBV5-1	TRBD2	TGCGCCAGCAGCTTGTTCGGACTAGCGAGCACCGGGGAGCTGTTTTTT	CASSLFGLASTGELFF
TRBJ1-6	once	TRBV7-2	TRBD1	TGTGCCAGCAGCTTAGGTCCAGGGGGGAATTCACCCCTCCACTTT	CASSLGPGGNSPLHF
TRBJ2-1	NA	TRBV5-4	TRBD2	TGTGCCAGCAGCTTGGGGCCCCCGCCTAGCGGGAGGGCTTATGAGCAGTTCTTC	CASSLGPPPSGRAYEQFF
TRBJ1-2	NA	TRBV6-1	NA	TGTGCCAGCAGTGACCCCGGTGGCAGGCCAGGGGAGGGCTACACCTTC	CASSDPGGRPGEGYTF
TRBJ2-3	NA	TRBV5-4	TRBD2	TGTGCCAGCAGCGGAGGAGCGGGAGGGTCCACAGATACGCAGTATTTT	CASSGGAGGSTDTQYF
TRBJ2-1	NA	TRBV7-9	TRBD2	TGTGCCAGCAGCACATGGACTAGCGGGAGAGTCAATGAGCAGTTCTTC	CASSTWTSGRVNEQFF
TRBJ2-1	NA	TRBV15	TRBD2	TGTGCCACCAGCAGAGAGGCTAGCGGCTCTACCTACAATGAGCAGTTCTTC	CATSREASGSTYNEQFF
TRBJ1-2	NA	TRBV5-1	NA	TGCGCCAGCAGCCCCGGTGGGGTGGGGCGCAGCGGCTACACCTTC	CASSPGGVGRSGYTF
TRBJ1-2	NA	TRBV25-1	NA	TGTGCCAGCAGTGAACTTGGGGGGGCGGACGATGGCTACACCTTC	CASSELGGADDGYTF
TRBJ1-4	NA	TRBV6-6	NA	TGTGCCAGCAGACCCGCAGGGATTCAGGGAAAACTGTTTTTT	CASRPAGIQGKLFF
TRBJ2-7	NA	TRBV5-1	NA	TGCGCCAGCAGCTTGGAAGTGTCAGGGGACGGCGAGCAGTACTTC	CASSLEVSGDGEQYF
TRBJ2-7	NA	TRBV20-1	NA	TGCAGTGCTAGTCTAGCGTACGAGCAGTACTTC	CSASLAYEQYF
TRBJ2-1	NA	TRBV7-3	TRBD2	TGTGCCAGCAGCTTTATGGGCGGGAGCTCCTACAATGAGCAGTTCTTC	CASSFMGGSSYNEQFF
TRBJ1-2	NA	TRBV10-3	NA	TGTGCCATCGCGGGGCTACTGGGGTATGGCTACACCTTC	CAIAGLLGYGYTF
TRBJ2-1	NA	TRBV13	NA	TGTGCCAGCAGCCCCCGGAGGTCCGCCTACAATGAGCAGTTCTTC	CASSPRRSAYNEQFF
TRBJ1-3	NA	TRBV7-9	TRBD1	TGTGCCAGCAGCTTAACACGGACAGGTTCAGGAAACACCATATATTTT	CASSLTRTGSGNTIYF
TRBJ2-3	NA	TRBV25-1	TRBD2	TGTGCCAGCAGTGAATGGGTAGCGGGGGACACAGATACGCAGTATTTT	CASSEWVAGDTDTQYF
TRBJ1-4	once	TRBV29-1	TRBD1	TGCAGCGTAAAAAAGGGACAGAATAATGAAAAACTGTTTTTT	CSVKKGQNNEKLFF
TRBJ2-3	NA	TRBV7-2	NA	TGTGCCAGCAGCGATATTGGACTAGGGGGGGATACGCAGTATTTT	CASSDIGLGGDTQYF
TRBJ2-7	NA	TRBV7-8	TRBD2	TGTGCCAGCAGCCCACAGGGACTAGCGCGGGGAGAGCAGTACTTC	CASSPQGLARGEQYF
TRBJ2-5	NA	TRBV20-1	NA	TGCAGTGCTAGGGCCCAAGAGACCCAGTACTTC	CSARAQETQYF
TRBJ2-1	NA	TRBV6-4	TRBD2	TGTGCCAGCAGTGAAGACGGGAGGGCCTCCTACAATGAGCAGTTCTTC	CASSEDGRASYNEQFF
TRBJ2-5	NA	TRBV6-1	NA	TGTGCCAGCAGTGAAGGCCGGCGAGCAGTGGGAGAAGAGACCCAGTACTTC	CASSEGRRAVGEETQYF
TRBJ2-3	NA	TRBV7-2	NA	TGTGCCAGCAGCTTGATAGTCACCGCGCAGTATTTT	CASSLIVTAQYF
TRBJ2-7	NA	TRBV6-5	TRBD1	TGTGCCAGCAGTTACGGACAGGGGAGACTATACGAGCAGTACTTC	CASSYGQGRLYEQYF
TRBJ2-5	few	TRBV4-2	TRBD2	TGTGCCAGCAGCCAAGGAGCGGGGGGCCCTCAAGAGACCCAGTACTTC	CASSQGAGGPQETQYF
TRBJ2-2	NA	TRBV7-3	TRBD1	TGTGCCAGCAGTCCAGGACAGGGGGCGTTTGGGGAGCTGTTTTTT	CASSPGQGAFGELFF
TRBJ2-1	NA	TRBV20-1	NA	TGCAGTGCTAGATCCGGTGAGCAGTTCTTC	CSARSGEQFF
TRBJ2-1	NA	TRBV9	TRBD2	TGTGCCAGCAGCGTAGGGCGGGGGAGTTACAATGAGCAGTTCTTC	CASSVGRGSYNEQFF
TRBJ2-7	NA	TRBV7-9	NA	TGTGCCAGCAGCTCCCCCCAGGCGTGGGAGCAGTACTTC	CASSSPQAWEQYF
TRBJ2-7	NA	TRBV4-3	NA	TGCGCCAGCAGCCAATCCCCAGGGACCTACGAGCAGTACTTC	CASSQSPGTYEQYF
TRBJ1-2	once	TRBV4-3	NA	TGCGCCAGCAGCCAAGATACAGCTCCTAACTATGGCTACACCTTC	CASSQDTAPNYGYTF
TRBJ2-1	NA	TRBV9	TRBD2	TGTGCCAGCAGCCCCCGGCGGGAGGGTCTCTACAATGAGCAGTTCTTC	CASSPRREGLYNEQFF
TRBJ1-5	NA	TRBV15	NA	TGTGCCACCAGCAGTGATCACTATAGCAATCAGCCCCAGCATTTT	CATSSDHYSNQPQHF
TRBJ1-2	NA	TRBV19	TRBD1	TGTGCCAGTAGTCCACAGGGGACTAACTATGGCTACACCTTC	CASSPQGTNYGYTF
TRBJ1-1	NA	TRBV6-5	NA	TGTGCCAGCAGCCAAACAGAAATGAACACTGAAGCTTTCTTT	CASSQTEMNTEAFF
TRBJ1-2	NA	TRBV18	TRBD1	TGTGCCAGCTCACCGACAGGGGGAATTGGCGGCTACACCTTC	CASSPTGGIGGYTF
TRBJ2-6	NA	TRBV4-1	NA	TGCGCCAGCAGCCAGGAGGGGTCTGGGGCCAACGTCCTGACTTTC	CASSQEGSGANVLTF